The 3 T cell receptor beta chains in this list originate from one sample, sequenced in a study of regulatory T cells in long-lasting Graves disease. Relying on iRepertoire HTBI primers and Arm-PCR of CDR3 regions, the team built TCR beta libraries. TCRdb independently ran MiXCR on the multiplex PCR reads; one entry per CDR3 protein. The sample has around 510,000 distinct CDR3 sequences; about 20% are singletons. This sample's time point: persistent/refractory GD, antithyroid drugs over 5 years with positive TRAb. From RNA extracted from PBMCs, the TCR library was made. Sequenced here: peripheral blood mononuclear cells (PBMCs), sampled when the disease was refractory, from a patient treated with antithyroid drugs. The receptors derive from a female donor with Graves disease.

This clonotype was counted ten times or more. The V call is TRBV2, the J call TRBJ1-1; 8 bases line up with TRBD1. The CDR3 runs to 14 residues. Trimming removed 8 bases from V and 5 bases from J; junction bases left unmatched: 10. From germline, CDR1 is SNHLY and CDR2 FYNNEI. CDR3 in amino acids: CASGPQGAGTEAFF. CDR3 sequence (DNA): TGTGCCAGCGGACCGCAGGGGGCTGGAACTGAAGCTTTCTTT.

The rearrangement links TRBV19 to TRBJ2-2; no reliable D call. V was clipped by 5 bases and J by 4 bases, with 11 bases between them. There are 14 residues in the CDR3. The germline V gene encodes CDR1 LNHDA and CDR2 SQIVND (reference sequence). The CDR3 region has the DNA TGTGCCAGTAGTGTATACGGCTCCACCGGGGAGCTGTTTTTT. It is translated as CASSVYGSTGELFF. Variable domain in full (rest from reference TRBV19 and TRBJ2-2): DGGITQSPKYLFRKEGQNVTLSCEQNLNHDAMYWYRQDPGQGLRLIYYSQIVNDFQKGDIAEGYSVSREKKESFPLTVTSAQKNPTAFYLCASSVYGSTGELFFGEGSRLTVL.

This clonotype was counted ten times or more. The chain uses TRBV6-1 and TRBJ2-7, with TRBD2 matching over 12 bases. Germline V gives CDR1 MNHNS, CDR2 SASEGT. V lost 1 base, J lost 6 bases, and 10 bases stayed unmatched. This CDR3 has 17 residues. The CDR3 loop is CASSEDRLAGGPAEQYF. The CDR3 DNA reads TGTGCCAGCAGTGAAGATCGCCTAGCGGGAGGGCCGGCCGAGCAGTACTTC.